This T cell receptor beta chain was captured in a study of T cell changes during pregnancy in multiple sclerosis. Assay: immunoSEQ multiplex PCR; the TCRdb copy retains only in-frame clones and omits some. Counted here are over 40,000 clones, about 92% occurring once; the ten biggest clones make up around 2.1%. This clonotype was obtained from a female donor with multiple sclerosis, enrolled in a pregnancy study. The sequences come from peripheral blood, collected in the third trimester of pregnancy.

The CDR3 reads CASSTITPTGDLKKGYTF. The CDR3 nucleotides read TGTGCCAGCAGCACGATCACTCCGACAGGGGACCTGAAAAAGGGCTACACCTTC. The rearrangement joins TRBV9 to TRBJ1-2, with 8 positions matching TRBD1. V shed 4 bases and J 8 bases; nucleotides not matched to a gene: 22. Germline-derived CDR1 and CDR2 are SGDLS and YYNGEE. The CDR3 is 18 amino acids.